The source of this TCR beta chain is a study of Ad26.COV2.S vaccination and SARS-CoV-2 variants. The assay was immunoSEQ multiplex PCR, and TCRdb's table has in-frame clones only and misses some. The profile covers hundreds of thousands of clones, with about 89% appearing a single time and roughly 1.5% taken by the ten largest. Specified treatment: 19 received Ad26.COV2.S at low or high dose, single or two shots; about five received placebo; per-sample allocation not given. Samples analyzed were those drawn on day 63 after the first vaccine or placebo injection. The CDR3 contains 14 residues. Germline CDR1 reads MNHEY; CDR2 reads SVGAGI. V lost 7 bases, J lost 6 bases, and 7 bases stayed unmatched.

V usage is TRBV6-5 and J usage is TRBJ2-3, with 10 bases identical to TRBD2. The source material was peripheral blood, sampled in a trial of Ad26.COV2.S vaccine versus placebo. This clonotype originated in a person between 18 and 65 years old who received the Ad26.COV2.S COVID-19 vaccine or a placebo. The CDR3 DNA reads TGTGCCAGCAACCAAGCGGGAGGGGGGGATACGCAGTATTTT. Amino acids: CASNQAGGGDTQYF.